One sample yielded the 13 T cell receptor beta chains listed below, sequenced in a study of cytomegalovirus exposure and HLA in healthy donors. Researchers ran the PCR with 60 Vbeta and 13 Jbeta primers. The data were produced by immunoSEQ multiplex PCR, yet TCRdb's version contains in-frame clones alone and is incomplete. The table includes around 200,000 clones, around 80% detected once. The sample taken for sequencing was PBMCs. The source is a man aged 35 to 55 in good health and CMV-seropositive.

The chain is built from TRBV18 and TRBJ1-1; TRBD1 agrees at 7 bases. J gave up 10 bases and V 2 bases, and 16 bases lay outside the gene matches. The germline V gene has CDR1 KGHSH and CDR2 LQKENI. The CDR3 is 16 residues long. CDR3 residues: CASSPRKLTGVGGAFF. DNA of the CDR3: TGTGCCAGCTCACCAAGAAAATTAACAGGGGTCGGCGGAGCTTTCTTT. Full variable domain (missing parts from reference TRBV18 and TRBJ1-1): NAGVMQNPRHLVRRRGQEARLRCSPMKGHSHVYWYRQLPEEGLKFMVYLQKENIIDESGMPKERFSAEFPKEGPSILRIQQVVRGDSAAYFCASSPRKLTGVGGAFFGQGTRLTVV.

This clone occurred once. The CDR3 protein is CAWIPRDRIHEQYF. The CDR3 DNA sequence: TGTGCCTGGATTCCCCGGGACAGGATCCACGAGCAGTACTTC. V and J are TRBV30 and TRBJ2-7; TRBD1 agrees at 8 bases. The CDR3 covers 14 residues. V was pared by 4 bases and J by 5 bases, with 10 bases of the junction left unmatched. Looked up from germline, CDR1 is GTSNPN and CDR2 is SVGIG (reference sequence).

The gene calls are TRBV6-5 and TRBJ2-7; a weak D match, TRBD1 (5 bases). CDR3 length: 14 residues. V lost 4 bases and J lost 4, with 14 bases in between. From germline, CDR1 is MNHEY and CDR2 SVGAGI. The CDR3 coding sequence is TGTGCCAGCAGTTCACCCAGGGTTATTTACGAGCAGTACTTC. Amino acid sequence: CASSSPRVIYEQYF.

This clone appeared a few times. In nucleotides, the CDR3 is TGTGCCATCAGTGGGGCTAGCACGGCTGAAGCTTTCTTT. It yields the protein CAISGASTAEAFF. The gene calls are TRBV10-3 and TRBJ1-1; D call uncertain. The CDR3 has 13 amino acids. The germline V gene has CDR1 ENHRY and CDR2 SYGVKD. The V end lost 4 bases, the J end lost 6 bases, and 12 bases lay between the germline ends.

This clone appeared a few times. The V and J genes are TRBV7-3 and TRBJ2-3, with 11 bases lining up with TRBD2. V shed 2 bases, J shed 3 bases, and the junction held 4 bases outside the gene matches. The CDR3 has 16 residues. The germline CDR1 and CDR2 sequences are SGHTA and FQGTGA. CDR3 amino acids: CASSLLAGGTTDTQYF. The DNA of the CDR3 is TGTGCCAGCAGCTTACTAGCGGGGGGAACTACAGATACGCAGTATTTT.

The CDR3 bases are TGTGCCAGCAGCCACAGGGAGGAGCAGTACTTC. This translates into CASSHREEQYF. The rearrangement joins TRBV5-4 to TRBJ2-7; D is perhaps TRBD1 (6 bases). The CDR3 has 11 amino acids. V was clipped by 4 bases and J by 7 bases, with 9 bases between them. Germline loops: CDR1 SGHNT, CDR2 YYREEE (reference sequence).

This sequence joins TRBV19 and TRBJ2-2; the match to TRBD1 covers 7 bases. The V segment lost 6 bases and the J segment 1 base; nucleotides outside the gene matches: 5. In germline, CDR1 is LNHDA, CDR2 SQIVND (reference sequence). This CDR3 comprises 15 residues. The CDR3 nucleotides are TGTGCCAGTAGCCTAGGGACAGTGAACACCGGGGAGCTGTTTTTT. This sequence encodes CASSLGTVNTGELFF.

The chain couples TRBV28 to TRBJ1-2; TRBD1 agrees at 8 bases. This CDR3 has 14 residues. Per germline, CDR1 MDHEN and CDR2 SYDVKM. J was trimmed by 8 bases and V by 5 bases; bases with no gene match: 10. The chain's CDR3 is CASSPPGQVYGYTF. The CDR3 DNA sequence: TGTGCCAGCAGTCCTCCGGGACAGGTTTACGGCTACACCTTC.

In its sample, this clone was seen once. CDR3: CASSLGRARTDTQYF. CDR3 sequence (DNA): TGTGCCAGCAGCTTAGGGCGGGCCCGCACAGATACGCAGTATTTT. The chain joins TRBV7-2 to TRBJ2-3; tentative D call: TRBD2 (5 bases). V lost 1 base to trimming and J lost 1 base, with 9 bases between them. The CDR3 is 15 amino acids. Germline CDR1 reads SGHTA; CDR2 reads FQGNSA.

The V gene is TRBV9, the J gene TRBJ2-2, with TRBD1 as a possible D gene (5 bases). This CDR3 is built from 12 residues. CDR1 is SGDLS and CDR2 is YYNGEE in the germline V gene. With 5 bases removed from V and 7 bases from J, the gap between germline ends came to 9 bases. The CDR3 is CASSSGNGELFF. Written as DNA, the CDR3 is TGTGCCAGCAGTTCAGGGAACGGGGAGCTGTTTTTT. The full variable domain, completed using reference TRBV9 and TRBJ2-2, is DSGVTQTPKHLITATGQRVTLRCSPRSGDLSVYWYQQSLDQGLQFLIQYYNGEERAKGNILERFSAQQFPDLHSELNLSSLELGDSALYFCASSSGNGELFFGEGSRLTVL.

This chain uses TRBV28 with TRBJ1-3, with TRBD1 identical over 7 bases. Germline V lookup: CDR1 MDHEN, CDR2 SYDVKM. With 8 bases clipped from V and 3 bases from J, the junction kept 4 bases outside the gene matches. CDR3 length: 13 amino acids. The CDR3: CASLDRDGNTIYF. As DNA, the CDR3 is TGTGCCAGCCTCGACAGGGATGGAAACACCATATATTTT. Looking up the rest from reference TRBV28 and TRBJ1-3 gives the full variable domain: DVKVTQSSRYLVKRTGEKVFLECVQDMDHENMFWYRQDPGLGLRLIYFSYDVKMKEKGDIPEGYSVSREKKERFSLILESASTNQTSMYLCASLDRDGNTIYFGEGSWLTVV.

V is TRBV7-2 and J is TRBJ1-5; 7 nucleotides line up with TRBD1. Germline assignment: CDR1 SGHTA and CDR2 FQGNSA. CDR3 length: 14 amino acids. Unmatched junction bases numbered 9, after V lost 5 bases and J lost 8 bases. CDR3: CASSRTGEIKPQHF. DNA of the CDR3: TGTGCCAGCAGCCGTACAGGGGAGATCAAGCCCCAGCATTTT.

The chain joins TRBV9 to TRBJ1-2; D is uncertain. The CDR3 runs to 14 residues. The germline V gene has CDR1 SGDLS and CDR2 YYNGEE. With 0 bases removed from V and 2 bases from J, the gap between germline ends came to 8 bases. Here the CDR3 DNA reads TGTGCCAGCAGCGTAGGTCAGTTAAACTATGGCTACACCTTC. Translating it yields CASSVGQLNYGYTF.